This is a list of T cell receptor beta chains from one sample in a study of T cell responses to AZD1222 COVID-19 vaccine. Measured with immunoSEQ multiplex PCR; TCRdb has only the in-frame clones, and not every one. This sample has more than 85,000 clones, with more than 75% found just once. The source material was peripheral blood, sampled 28 days after the second AZD1222 dose. These receptors all come from an adult who received the AZD1222 COVID-19 vaccine. Each CDR3 is given with its conserved first and last residue. Fields, in order: D gene, V gene, clone size, J gene, CDR3 DNA, CDR3 protein. D genes are given only for firm matches. A clone size is listed for some rows: how often the clone was seen (once, few, many), or a class if it is expanded.

>TRBD1|TRBV27|-|TRBJ1-4
TGTGCCAGCAGTTTTTGGGACAGGCCTGAAAAACTGTTTTTT
CASSFWDRPEKLFF
>-|TRBV2|-|TRBJ1-1
TGTGCCAGCGGACCTAACAGGGTTGGCACTGAAGCTTTCTTT
CASGPNRVGTEAFF
>-|TRBV7-2|-|TRBJ2-2
TGTGCCAGCAGCTCAGTTAGAGCAGGGGAGGGCGGGGAGCTGTTTTTT
CASSSVRAGEGGELFF
>TRBD1|TRBV28|-|TRBJ2-7
TGTGCCAGCAGTGGCTTGGGACAGGGTGACGAGCAGTACTTC
CASSGLGQGDEQYF
>-|TRBV13|-|TRBJ2-1
TGTGCCAGCAGCTTGGGAAAGGGACGGAGATACAATGAGCAGTTCTTC
CASSLGKGRRYNEQFF
>TRBD2|TRBV12-5|few|TRBJ2-2
TGTGCTAGTGGTCCGGGGGGGCGTGTCACCGGGGAGCTGTTTTTT
CASGPGGRVTGELFF
>TRBD1|TRBV30|-|TRBJ1-5
TGTGCCTGGAGCGTAACAGGGGACAATCAGCCCCAGCATTTT
CAWSVTGDNQPQHF
>-|TRBV27|-|TRBJ1-2
TGTGCCAGCAGACGCAGGGGAGCTAACTATGGCTACACCTTC
CASRRRGANYGYTF
>TRBD1|TRBV5-8|-|TRBJ1-2
TGTGCCAGCAGCTTTGGGACAGACTATGGCTACACCTTC
CASSFGTDYGYTF
>-|TRBV21-1|-|TRBJ1-1
TGTGCCAGCAGCAACCTACCATTGACAGGAGTCAGCTTTGAAGCTTTCTTT
CASSNLPLTGVSFEAFF
>-|TRBV6-5|-|TRBJ2-2
TGTGCCAGCAGGAGAGGGGGAGGCGAGACCGGGGAGCTGTTTTTT
CASRRGGGETGELFF
>TRBD2|TRBV9|once|TRBJ2-1
TGTGCCAGCAGCGCCCCCGCTAGCGGATACAATGAGCAGTTCTTC
CASSAPASGYNEQFF
>-|TRBV21-1|-|TRBJ1-3
TGTGCCAGCAACTATCTGGCCAGGGGAAGGTTGTTGTCTGGAAACACCATATATTTT
CASNYLARGRLLSGNTIYF
>-|TRBV9|-|TRBJ2-7
TGTGCCAGCAGCGTAGAGGGAATGGATATTTTGGGGCAGTACTTC
CASSVEGMDILGQYF
>-|TRBV24-1|-|TRBJ2-5
TGTGCCACCAGTGACCGCGTGTACTCAGGAGAGACCCAGTACTTC
CATSDRVYSGETQYF
>-|TRBV19|-|TRBJ1-6
TGTGCCACCTCCTTATGGGAGGAATCACCCCTCCACTTT
CATSLWEESPLHF
>-|TRBV10-3|-|TRBJ1-2
TGTGCCATCAGCCGGGACGACCTGTATGGCTACACCTTC
CAISRDDLYGYTF
>TRBD1|TRBV11-2|-|TRBJ2-7
TGTGCCAGCGTTCGTACATATTTTCCGGGACAGATAATCTACGAGCAGTACTTC
CASVRTYFPGQIIYEQYF
>-|TRBV7-3|few|TRBJ2-1
TGTGCCAGCAGCTCGGGACCAAACAATGAGCAGTTCTTC
CASSSGPNNEQFF
>-|TRBV6-5|-|TRBJ2-5
TGTGCCAGCAGTTACTCAGGGGCCACCTACCAAGAGACCCAGTACTTC
CASSYSGATYQETQYF
>-|TRBV19|-|TRBJ1-2
TGTGCCAGTAGTATAAAAACAGGGTCGGAATATGGCTACACCTTC
CASSIKTGSEYGYTF
>-|TRBV12-3/TRBV12-4|-|TRBJ2-7
TGTGCCAGCAGTTTCCCCGACAAGTACGAGCAGTACTTC
CASSFPDKYEQYF
>TRBD1|TRBV30|-|TRBJ1-6
TGTGCCGGGAAAACAGGGGGTAATTCACCCCTCCACTTT
CAGKTGGNSPLHF
>TRBD1|TRBV2|once|TRBJ1-1
TGTGCCAGCAGTGAACAGGGGGGGAACACTGAAGCTTTCTTT
CASSEQGGNTEAFF
>-|TRBV15|few|TRBJ1-3
TGTGCCACCAGCAGCGAAGGGAGATACTCTGGAAACACCATATATTTT
CATSSEGRYSGNTIYF
>-|TRBV27|-|TRBJ1-4
TGTGCCAGCAGTCCCCGTGGTTTAAATGAAAAACTGTTTTTT
CASSPRGLNEKLFF
>-|TRBV5-4|-|TRBJ2-5
TGTGCCAGCAGCCGCGCGGTGGCGGGGAGCCAAGAGACCCAGTACTTC
CASSRAVAGSQETQYF
>-|TRBV21-1|-|TRBJ1-2
TGTGCCAGCAGCAAAAAGGAGGGGAGCTATGGCTACACCTTC
CASSKKEGSYGYTF
>-|TRBV20-1|-|TRBJ2-1
TGCAGTGCTAGTCAGGCACTAGCCTCCTACAATGAGCAGTTCTTC
CSASQALASYNEQFF
>-|TRBV3-1/TRBV3-2|-|TRBJ2-6
TGTGCCAGCAGCCCCCGGGGTTGGAGCTCTGGGGCCAACGTCCTGACTTTC
CASSPRGWSSGANVLTF
>TRBD1|TRBV15|-|TRBJ1-1
TGTGCCACCAGCAGGAAGGACAGGGGGCTTGCAGCTTTCTTT
CATSRKDRGLAAFF
>-|TRBV25-1|once|TRBJ1-6
TGTGCCAGCAGGATGAATACAGGGCCAGGCTCCTATAATTCACCCCTCCACTTT
CASRMNTGPGSYNSPLHF
>-|TRBV6-2/TRBV6-3|-|TRBJ2-1
TGTGCCAGCAGTTACTCGAAGGTGTCAGGGTTGCATGAGCAGTTCTTC
CASSYSKVSGLHEQFF
>TRBD1|TRBV6-5|-|TRBJ1-6
TGTGCCAGCAGGGGACAGTATAATTCACCCCTCCACTTT
CASRGQYNSPLHF
>TRBD2|TRBV5-5|-|TRBJ2-5
TGTGCCAGCAGCTTGGACGGGAGGCTGATTAGGACCCAGTACTTC
CASSLDGRLIRTQYF
>-|TRBV29-1|few|TRBJ2-3
TGCAGCGTTGAAGGGGGATTCACAGATACGCAGTATTTT
CSVEGGFTDTQYF
>TRBD2|TRBV6-2/TRBV6-3|few|TRBJ2-3
TGTGCCAGCAGTTACTCGAGTCTAGCGGGACCTCCGATTACGCAGTATTTT
CASSYSSLAGPPITQYF
>TRBD2|TRBV6-5|-|TRBJ2-7
TGTGCCAGCAGTATTAGCGGGGGGTCCTACGAGCAGTACTTC
CASSISGGSYEQYF
>-|TRBV19|-|TRBJ1-2
TGTGCCAGTAGTATCGACCTTTCTTCTAACTATGGCTACACCTTC
CASSIDLSSNYGYTF
>-|TRBV6-5|once|TRBJ1-1
TGTGCCAGCAGCCTGGGGGGTGTCACTGAAGCTTTCTTT
CASSLGGVTEAFF
>-|TRBV7-6|-|TRBJ2-6
TGTGCCAGCAGCTTCGGGGGATGGTCTGGGGCCAACGTCCTGACTTTC
CASSFGGWSGANVLTF